A single TCR beta chain is shown here with its context. This clonotype occurred many times. What this receptor recognizes is not known. No quality values exist for individual bases; no much larger clone is one base distant. All donors were healthy Caucasians. Three pairs of female monozygotic twins, all aged roughly 18 to 30 years, made up the twin cohort. The RNA used for TCR libraries was isolated from peripheral blood mononuclear cells. The germline ends are 12 bases apart after V is trimmed by 6 bases and J by 4 bases. The CDR3 runs 13 amino acids, cysteine and phenylalanine included. The kept DNA is CDR3 alone, 39 bases in frame from the first base. This entry is derived from a study of identical twins (dated by TCRdb to about 2016). In the study overall: TCR alpha and beta repertoires from monozygotic twins, unrelated adults of various ages and cord blood were deep-sequenced to test whether fetal clonotypes persist. To rule out contamination, the twin experiments were replicated at different times with different library preparation protocols.

General study outcomes and caveats: Fewer insertions were carried by abundant cord blood beta clonotypes; a weaker similar trend was observed in young adult naive repertoires, while no such trend was observed in memory repertoires. In monozygotic twins, recombination models systematically underestimated out-of-frame TCR alpha sharing, but the models matched the sharing seen between unrelated individuals. Because the same donors could not be followed over many years, the conclusions depended on cross-sectional statistical analysis. A weaker excess of twin sharing was found in beta out-of-frame sequences because the signal-to-noise ratio was lowered by fewer shared sequences. Out-of-frame TCR alpha sequences shared between twins showed an excess of low generation-probability sequences compared with coincidental sharing between unrelated individuals. Invariant T cells such as MAIT and iNKT could partly confound zero-insertion analyses, although diverse VJ usage argued against such confounding for most clonotypes.

The receptor library was made with 5' RACE. TCRdb names Illumina HiSeq 2000 as the instrument used. Template switching introduced a universal primer binding site; the final cDNA contained a unique molecular identifier, enabling accurate counting of TCR cDNA molecules. Specific primers in the conserved constant-segment region were used to synthesize first-strand cDNA for the TCR alpha and beta chains. To control for contamination, every cDNA library carried two barcodes: a SMART-Mk sample barcode plus Illumina barcodes. TruSeq adapter sequences along with Illumina sample barcodes were introduced in two successive PCR steps. The Illumina HiSeq platform was used with custom primers to sequence TCR alpha and beta cDNA libraries. The published analysis was carried out like this. Unique molecular identifiers were extracted from raw reads with MiGEC, and CDR3 positions were determined with MiXCR. For each individual, recombination models were inferred using an EM algorithm with the repgenHMM and IGoR tools. Shared clonotype analysis was performed with the tcR package in R, normalizing sharing by the product of cloneset sizes. Out-of-frame nonproductive sequences were analyzed to study raw recombination free of thymic and clonal selection effects. TCRdb reprocessed the public reads (quality trimming at Q25 with fastp, clone calling with MiXCR) and kept in-frame beta chains. Each CDR3 protein appears once, grouped with its most common genes and DNA. The V and J calls and clone size are TCRdb's, not the authors'. The table for this sample lists hundreds of thousands of distinct CDR3 sequences; 8% to 9% of them were counted only once. Of the sample, roughly 0.9% falls within the top ten clones.

This same sample was also taken into another study, of yellow fever vaccine responses in identical twins. Taken from the second paper: The authors reported that the T cell response to vaccination in identical twins appeared partly convergent and partly personalized. Focusing on identical twins, the study followed the T cell clones that responded to the vaccine, and did so with precision.

The sample was PBMCs. The sequence came from a woman between 18 and 30 years old in good health. The chain couples TRBV12-3 or TRBV12-4 to TRBJ1-2; matching of 5 bases hints at TRBD1 as the D gene. CDR3 loop: CASSQDSPYGYTF. In nucleotides, the sequence is TGTGCCAGCAGCCAAGACAGCCCCTATGGCTACACCTTC.